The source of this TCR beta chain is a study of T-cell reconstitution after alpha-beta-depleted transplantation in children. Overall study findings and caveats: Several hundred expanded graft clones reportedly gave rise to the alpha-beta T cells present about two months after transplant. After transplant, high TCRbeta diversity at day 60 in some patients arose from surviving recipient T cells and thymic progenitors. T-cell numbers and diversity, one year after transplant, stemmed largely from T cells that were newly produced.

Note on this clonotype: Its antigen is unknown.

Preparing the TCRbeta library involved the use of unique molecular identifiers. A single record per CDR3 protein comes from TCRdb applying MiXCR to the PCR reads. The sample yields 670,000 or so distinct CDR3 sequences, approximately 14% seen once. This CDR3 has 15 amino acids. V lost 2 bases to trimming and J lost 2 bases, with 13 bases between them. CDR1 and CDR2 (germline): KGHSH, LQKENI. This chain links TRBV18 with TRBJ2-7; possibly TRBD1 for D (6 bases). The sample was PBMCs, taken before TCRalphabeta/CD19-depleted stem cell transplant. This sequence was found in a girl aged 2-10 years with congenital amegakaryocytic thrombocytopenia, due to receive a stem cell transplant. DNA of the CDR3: TGTGCCAGCTCACCAGTAACAGGGACCACCTACGAGCAGTACTTC. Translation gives CASSPVTGTTYEQYF.